These 8 T cell receptor beta chains were all obtained from the same sample, sequenced in a study of blood T cells in healthy people across ages. PCR was performed a second time for 7 to 11 cycles using a sample-barcoded 5' primer and a J-beta primer mix. TCRdb independently ran MiXCR on the 5' RACE reads; one entry per CDR3 protein. The sample yields about 1,400,000 distinct CDR3 sequences, around two fifths seen once. Sequenced material: blood. The receptors originated from a woman aged 18-29 years in good health.

This clonotype was detected a few times. The gene calls are TRBV29-1 and TRBJ2-7; TRBD2 agrees at 9 bases. J gave up 0 bases and V 3 bases, and 6 bases lay outside the gene matches. The CDR3 totals 15 residues. The germline V gene encodes CDR1 SQVTM and CDR2 ANQGSEA. CDR3 bases: TGCAGCGTTGAGGAGACTAGCGGCAACTCCTACGAGCAGTACTTC. This gives the protein CSVEETSGNSYEQYF.

The rearrangement uses TRBV7-9 and TRBJ2-5, with D maybe TRBD2 (5 bases). Per germline, CDR1 SEHNR and CDR2 FQNEAQ (reference sequence). This CDR3 comprises 15 residues. V dropped 2 bases and J dropped 4 bases, with 14 bases sitting between them. CDR3 nucleotide sequence: TGTGCCAGCAGCTTAAGTCGGGGTCTCCCAGAGACCCAGTACTTC. It codes for CASSLSRGLPETQYF.

This clonotype came up a few times. This chain joins TRBV7-2 and TRBJ2-3, with TRBD2 matching 7 bases. The V gene's germline CDR1 is SGHTA and CDR2 FQGNSA. This CDR3 has 19 amino acids. With 5 bases clipped from V and 1 base from J, the junction kept 18 bases outside the gene matches. CDR3 protein: CASSPIEGRGLAGTDTQYF. In nucleotides, the CDR3 is TGTGCCAGCAGCCCCATAGAGGGACGCGGGCTAGCGGGCACAGATACGCAGTATTTT. Looking up the rest from reference TRBV7-2 and TRBJ2-3 gives the full variable domain: GAGVSQSPSNKVTEKGKDVELRCDPISGHTALYWYRQSLGQGLEFLIYFQGNSAPDKSGLPSDRFSAERTGGSVSTLTIQRTQQEDSAVYLCASSPIEGRGLAGTDTQYFGPGTRLTVL.

J is TRBJ2-1 and V is TRBV7-9; TRBD2 matches 9 bases. Germline V gene lookup returns CDR1 SEHNR and CDR2 FQNEAQ (reference sequence). The ends lost 5 bases at V and 12 bases at J; junction bases unmatched: 8. The CDR3 is made up of 13 amino acids. The DNA for the CDR3 is TGTGCCAGCAGCCAGGGACTAGCTCCCTCGCAGTTCTTC. Residues: CASSQGLAPSQFF.

The V call is TRBV7-2, the J call TRBJ2-5; D gene ambiguous. Germline CDR1 and CDR2: SGHTA and FQGNSA. The CDR3 length is 14 residues. Trimming left V 4 bases short and J 1 base short, with 10 bases between. The CDR3 protein is CASSSRTVQETQYF. The CDR3 coding sequence is TGTGCCAGCAGCTCCCGGACGGTCCAAGAGACCCAGTACTTC.

This chain joins TRBV3-1 and TRBJ2-4; D remains ambiguous. Judging by the DNA end, TRBJ2-7 fits better; the J call may be wrong. CDR3 length equals 16 residues. The germline V gene has CDR1 LGHDT and CDR2 YNNKEL (reference sequence). CDR3: CASSQPAYMSSYEQYF. DNA for the CDR3: TGTGCCAGCAGCCAACCTGCGTACATGAGCTCCTACGAGCAGTACTTC.

V usage is TRBV5-8 and J usage is TRBJ1-2; 7 nucleotides match TRBD1. Germline V lookup: CDR1 SGHTS, CDR2 YDEGEE. The CDR3 totals 15 residues. V was clipped by 2 bases and J by 5 bases; unmatched bases: 9. The CDR3 DNA follows: TGTGCCAGCAGCTTTTCGACAGGGCTGTCGTATGGCTACACCTTC. Its protein is CASSFSTGLSYGYTF.

This clonotype showed up just once. The CDR3 DNA is TGTGCCAGCAGTAGCTTCCCGGTCTATGGCTACACCTTC. Its protein product is CASSSFPVYGYTF. The chain is built from TRBV6-5 and TRBJ1-2; the D is unclear. The CDR3 is made up of 13 amino acids. CDR1 and CDR2 from the germline V gene are MNHEY and SVGAGI. Trimming took off 5 bases at V and 4 bases at J, with 11 bases between the two ends.